The 7 T cell receptor beta chains given below trace back to one sample, sequenced in a study of T cells in Graves' hyperthyroidism and ophthalmopathy. Regions amplified from RNA transcripts were the TCR beta CDR3 regions. A set of HTBI primers served as the primers for a first-round RT-PCR of the TCR CDR3. TCRdb recomputed calls from the multiplex PCR reads with MiXCR, one row per CDR3 protein. The table records about 350,000 distinct CDR3 sequences, about 15% of them present only once. Sequenced sample: blood. The origin of the receptors is a woman aged 25 to 39 with Graves' hyperthyroidism.

The V gene is TRBV3-1, the J gene TRBJ2-3; D call uncertain. Deletions cut 1 base from V and 7 bases from J, with 6 bases between. Germline lookup yields CDR1 LGHDT and CDR2 YNNKEL (reference sequence). This CDR3 comprises 12 residues. CDR3 loop: CASSQAKHTQYF. Here the CDR3 DNA reads TGTGCCAGCAGCCAAGCCAAGCATACGCAGTATTTT.

This clonotype was seen many times. The CDR3 DNA follows: TGTGCCAGCTTTGGCTCTGGGGCCAACGTCCTGACTTTC. Translation: CASFGSGANVLTF. This chain links TRBV6-1 with TRBJ2-6; D ambiguous. The CDR3 length is 13 residues. V was clipped by 8 bases and J by 0 bases, with 5 bases between them. Germline CDR1 MNHNS, CDR2 SASEGT.

The J gene is TRBJ2-2, the V gene TRBV12-3 or TRBV12-4, with 8 bases aligning to TRBD2. Trimming removed 6 bases from V and 4 bases from J; junction bases left unmatched: 13. This CDR3 spans 17 amino acids. CDR3 region: CASRHNGRGASTGELFF. CDR3 bases: TGTGCCAGCAGGCACAATGGGCGGGGGGCGAGCACCGGGGAGCTGTTTTTT.

The sample holds many counts of this clonotype. The V and J genes are TRBV28 and TRBJ1-4; D uncertain. The CDR3 has 14 amino acids. Germline V gene data show CDR1 as MDHEN and CDR2 as SYDVKM. Trimming stripped 10 bases from V and 0 bases from J, with 12 bases between. The CDR3 loop reads CATAIGATNEKLFF. Written as DNA, the CDR3 is TGTGCCACGGCCATAGGCGCAACTAATGAAAAACTGTTTTTT.

This clonotype was seen at least ten times. The chain links TRBV12-5 to TRBJ1-1; D remains unclear. Germline lookup yields CDR1 LGHNT and CDR2 FRNRAP. This CDR3 is built from 16 residues. V lost 7 bases and J 2 bases, leaving 20 bases between the germline ends. This chain's CDR3 is CASALRVVGINTEAFF. CDR3 DNA sequence: TGTGCTAGTGCCCTTAGGGTCGTCGGGATTAACACTGAAGCTTTCTTT.

V is TRBV7-9 and J is TRBJ1-2; the D is unclear. Germline V gene data show CDR1 as SEHNR and CDR2 as FQNEAQ (reference sequence). CDR3 length equals 16 residues. Trimming removed 2 bases at V and 3 bases at J, with 16 bases between. The chain's CDR3 is CASSLNSLPAHYGYTF. The CDR3 bases are TGTGCCAGCAGCTTAAATTCACTACCCGCGCACTATGGCTACACCTTC.

This clonotype was picked up many times. The V and J genes are TRBV2 and TRBJ2-7; D is tentatively TRBD1 or TRBD2 (5 bases each). Germline assignment: CDR1 SNHLY and CDR2 FYNNEI. The CDR3 extends over 13 amino acids. Trimming removed 9 bases at V and 2 bases at J, with 14 bases between. CDR3 in DNA: TGTGCCAGATCCGGGGCAAGCACCTACGAGCAGTACTTC. Encoded protein: CARSGASTYEQYF.